Each of the 17 T cell receptor beta chains below was sequenced from the same sample in a study of shared clonotypes between healthy human individuals. Assay: immunoSEQ multiplex PCR; the TCRdb copy retains only in-frame clones and omits some. The sample contains about 680,000 clones, around 90% of which appear only once. Naive CD8 cells lacked CD45RO, underwent positive selection for CCR7 and left out terminally differentiated effector memory CD45RA+ cells. Sequencing used naive CD8+ T cells sorted from blood. The source of these receptors is a young man in good health.

This sequence joins TRBV29-1 and TRBJ2-7; TRBD1 aligns across 8 bases. Germline CDR1 reads SQVTM; CDR2 reads ANQGSEA. Losses at the gene ends were 5 bases for V and 2 bases for J; bases not matched to a gene: 5. The CDR3 has 13 residues. CDR3 DNA: TGCAGCGTTAGGGACAGGAGCACCTACGAGCAGTACTTC. This gives the protein CSVRDRSTYEQYF.

As regards this clone: Different DNA sequences within this sample yield the same CDR3. The genes are TRBV7-9 and TRBJ1-1; 8 bases are a match to TRBD1. The CDR3 is 15 residues long. V dropped 3 bases and J dropped 1; count of bases not matched to a gene: 4. CDR1 SEHNR and CDR2 FQNEAQ come from the germline V gene (reference sequence). This chain's CDR3 is CASSFGGQGNTEAFF. DNA of the CDR3: TGTGCCAGCAGCTTCGGCGGACAGGGGAACACTGAAGCTTTCTTT.

CDR3 protein: CASSSTGWTGELFF. CDR3 nucleotide sequence: TGTGCCAGCAGTTCGACAGGGTGGACCGGGGAGCTGTTTTTT. This sequence joins TRBV11-3 and TRBJ2-2; 7 bases fit TRBD1. The length of the CDR3 is 14 residues. CDR1 SGHNT and CDR2 YENEEA come from the germline V gene. With 6 bases clipped from V and 5 bases from J, the junction kept 6 bases outside the gene matches. Drawing the rest from reference TRBV11-3 and TRBJ2-2, the complete variable domain is EAGVVQSPRYKIIEKKQPVAFWCNPISGHNTLYWYLQNLGQGPELLIRYENEEAVDDSQLPKDRFSAERLKGVDSTLKIQPAELGDSAVYLCASSSTGWTGELFFGEGSRLTVL.

The rearrangement joins TRBV27 to TRBJ2-7; TRBD2 might be the D (5 bases). Germline CDR1 MNHEY, CDR2 SMNVEV (reference sequence). This CDR3 is 13 amino acids long. The V end was cut by 6 bases, the J end by 3 bases, with 12 bases between. The DNA of the CDR3 is TGTGCCAGCAGCCTTCTCGAGGGCTACGAGCAGTACTTC. Translation gives CASSLLEGYEQYF.

This chain joins TRBV5-4 and TRBJ1-1, with 10 bases fitting TRBD1. V lost 4 bases, J lost 3 bases, and 6 bases stayed unmatched. This CDR3 region has 15 residues. Germline CDR1 reads SGHNT; CDR2 reads YYREEE (reference sequence). The CDR3 is CASSDRGRLDTEAFF. CDR3 bases: TGTGCCAGCAGCGACAGGGGGCGCTTGGACACTGAAGCTTTCTTT.

The chain recombines TRBV27 with TRBJ1-1; D is possibly TRBD1 (6 bases). The length of the CDR3 is 13 residues. Trimming cost V 8 bases and J 7 bases, with 17 bases left between them. CDR1 is MNHEY and CDR2 is SMNVEV in the germline V gene (reference sequence). Here the CDR3 reads CASFSWGAHEAFF. The CDR3 nucleotides are TGTGCCAGCTTCTCCTGGGGGGCGCATGAAGCTTTCTTT.

The chain links TRBV6-6 to TRBJ2-7; D not resolved. V was pared by 0 bases and J by 0 bases, with 0 bases between. The CDR3 spans 12 residues. Germline V CDR1 and CDR2: MNHNY, SVGAGI (reference sequence). For the CDR3, the DNA is TGTGCCAGCAGTTACTCCTCCTACGAGCAGTACTTC. Translation gives CASSYSSYEQYF.

The V call is TRBV6-5, the J call TRBJ1-4; D is ambiguous. The CDR3 spans 12 residues. Per germline, CDR1 MNHEY and CDR2 SVGAGI. V lost 10 bases to trimming and J lost 4 bases, with 10 bases between them. The CDR3 is CATRTDNEKLFF. CDR3 DNA: TGTGCCACCAGGACGGATAATGAAAAACTGTTTTTT.

The V gene is TRBV25-1, the J gene TRBJ1-4, with 11 bases that match TRBD1. V gave up 3 bases and J gave up 10 bases; unmatched junction bases: 1. Germline V gene sequence: CDR1 MGHDK, CDR2 SYGVNS. The CDR3 runs to 13 residues. The CDR3 region is CASSDGTGGKLFF. In DNA form, the CDR3 reads TGTGCCAGCAGTGACGGGACAGGGGGAAAACTGTTTTTT.

CDR3 sequence: CASSLILANSQETQYF. For the CDR3, the DNA is TGTGCCAGCAGCTTAATCCTAGCGAACAGTCAAGAGACCCAGTACTTC. The chain uses TRBV13 and TRBJ2-5; weak D call: TRBD2 (6 bases). Germline V gene lookup returns CDR1 PRHDT and CDR2 FYEKMQ (reference sequence). V was cut by 2 bases and J by 2 bases, with 15 bases left in between. The CDR3 runs to 16 residues.

This clone was detected only once. The chain uses TRBV27 and TRBJ1-5; 9 bases agree with TRBD1. Germline CDR1 MNHEY, CDR2 SMNVEV (reference sequence). The CDR3 totals 15 residues. The J segment lost 2 bases and the V segment lost 5 bases, leaving 4 bases of the junction unmatched. The CDR3 DNA reads as TGTGCCAGCAGTGCGGGACAGGGAGGCAATCAGCCCCAGCATTTT. Translation: CASSAGQGGNQPQHF.

The rearrangement uses TRBV5-5 and TRBJ2-7; maybe TRBD2 (6 bases). The CDR3 has 18 amino acids. Per germline, CDR1 SGHKS and CDR2 YYEKEE (reference sequence). V was clipped by 0 bases and J by 2 bases, with 21 bases between them. CDR3 sequence (DNA): TGTGCCAGCAGCTTGGTGTTTGCAAGGGTAGGGGAGGCCTACGAGCAGTACTTC. Its translation: CASSLVFARVGEAYEQYF.

V is TRBV11-1 and J is TRBJ2-1; D gene unclear. The CDR3 length is 13 residues. Per germline, CDR1 SGHAT and CDR2 FQDESV (reference sequence). V shed 1 base and J shed 8 bases, with 9 bases lying between them. Written as DNA, the CDR3 is TGTGCCAGCAGCTTAGGTGGGCCATATGAGCAGTTCTTC. It codes for CASSLGGPYEQFF.

Comment on this clone: The sample contains more than one DNA sequence encoding this CDR3. The CDR3 DNA reads TGTGCCAGCAGTCCGGACAGGGGCTACGAGCAGTACTTC. As protein: CASSPDRGYEQYF. The chain combines TRBV28 with TRBJ2-7; 9 nucleotides line up with TRBD1. V shed 5 bases and J 3 bases; nucleotides not matched to a gene: 2. CDR1 is MDHEN and CDR2 is SYDVKM in the germline V gene. This CDR3 is built from 13 residues.

J is TRBJ1-1 and V is TRBV11-2; no firm D call. V was cut by 3 bases and J by 8 bases, with 10 bases left in between. The CDR3 is 12 amino acids. From germline, CDR1 is SGHAT and CDR2 FQNNGV. CDR3 region: CASSFSGEEAFF. The CDR3 DNA is TGTGCCAGCAGCTTTAGTGGGGAGGAAGCTTTCTTT.

The chain links TRBV28 to TRBJ2-7, with D perhaps matching TRBD1 (6 bases). CDR1 and CDR2 from the germline V gene are MDHEN and SYDVKM. The CDR3 has 15 amino acids. V lost 4 bases to trimming and J lost 4 bases, with 17 bases between them. In DNA, the CDR3 is TGTGCCAGCAGTTCTAGGGACACCGAAAGTTACGAGCAGTACTTC. This sequence encodes CASSSRDTESYEQYF.

This chain links TRBV5-1 with TRBJ2-2; perhaps TRBD1 as D (6 bases). The V end was cut by 2 bases, the J end by 3 bases, with 11 bases between. CDR3 length: 15 residues. Germline CDR1 is SGHRS and CDR2 is YFSETQ. The CDR3 DNA sequence: TGCGCCAGCAGCTTTGCACAGGGATACACCGGGGAGCTGTTTTTT. Translation gives CASSFAQGYTGELFF.